The 8 T cell receptor beta chains below come from one sample, sequenced in a study of cytomegalovirus exposure and HLA in healthy donors. Vbeta (60) and Jbeta (13) primers were used in the PCR. TCRdb's copy holds only in-frame clones and misses some; the assay was immunoSEQ multiplex PCR. The sample holds roughly 150,000 clones, roughly 79% seen once. Sequencing used PBMCs. These receptors were collected from a man between 40 and 49 years old in good health and CMV-seronegative.

The chain carries TRBV11-2 and TRBJ2-2; 7 bases match TRBD1. Germline trimming cut 1 base from V and 5 bases from J; bases unmatched to any gene: 10. This CDR3 has 17 residues. Germline CDR1 reads SGHAT; CDR2 reads FQNNGV. This CDR3 reads CASSLVGQGVWTGELFF. The CDR3, as DNA: TGTGCCAGCAGCTTAGTTGGGCAGGGGGTATGGACCGGGGAGCTGTTTTTT.

The chain joins TRBV5-4 to TRBJ2-5; TRBD1 is a possible D gene (6 bases). The germline gives CDR1 SGHNT, CDR2 YYREEE (reference sequence). The CDR3 extends over 16 amino acids. V was clipped by 0 bases and J by 5 bases, with 17 bases between them. CDR3 sequence (DNA): TGTGCCAGCAGCTTGGCGGGGACAAGGTTGGGCGAGACCCAGTACTTC. Protein sequence: CASSLAGTRLGETQYF. The full variable domain, in which reference TRBV5-4 and TRBJ2-5 provide the parts outside the CDR3, is ETGVTQSPTHLIKTRGQQVTLRCSSQSGHNTVSWYQQALGQGPQFIFQYYREEENGRGNFPPRFSGLQFPNYSSELNVNALELDDSALYLCASSLAGTRLGETQYFGPGTRLLVL.

As DNA, the CDR3 is TGCGCCAGCAGCTTAGGGCTTCTAACGGGAGGGCCAGGTACCGGGGAGCTGTTTTTT. This sequence encodes CASSLGLLTGGPGTGELFF. J is TRBJ2-2 and V is TRBV5-1; the match to TRBD2 covers 8 bases. The CDR3 has 19 amino acids. Trimming cost V 2 bases and J 5 bases; bases outside gene matches: 17. Germline V gives CDR1 SGHRS, CDR2 YFSETQ.

The genes are TRBV7-8 and TRBJ1-3, with 7 bases identical to TRBD1. Trimming cost V 8 bases and J 1 base; bases outside gene matches: 20. The germline CDR1 and CDR2 sequences are SGHVS and FQNEAQ. This CDR3 is 19 amino acids long. CDR3 sequence: CASFQGEVDVGDSGNTIYF. Written as DNA, the CDR3 is TGTGCCAGCTTCCAGGGGGAGGTCGACGTCGGGGATTCTGGAAACACCATATATTTT.

The chain uses TRBV5-1 and TRBJ2-1; 7 bases line up with TRBD2. The V and J ends lost 2 bases and 6 bases, in that order; junction bases with no gene match: 5. This CDR3 has 14 amino acids. Germline V gene sequence: CDR1 SGHRS, CDR2 YFSETQ. CDR3 coding DNA: TGCGCCAGCAGCTTACAGCGGGATTTCAATGAGCAGTTCTTC. Amino acids: CASSLQRDFNEQFF. The full variable domain, with the rest looked up from reference TRBV5-1 and TRBJ2-1, is KAGVTQTPRYLIKTRGQQVTLSCSPISGHRSVSWYQQTPGQGLQFLFEYFSETQRNKGNFPGRFSGRQFSNSRSEMNVSTLELGDSALYLCASSLQRDFNEQFFGPGTRLTVL.

This clone was observed once. V and J are TRBV6-5 and TRBJ1-3; D ambiguous. The CDR3 totals 15 residues. CDR1 and CDR2 from the germline V gene are MNHEY and SVGAGI. The germline V and J ends were trimmed by 5 bases and 4 bases, with 15 bases remaining between them. The CDR3 DNA is TGTGCCAGCAGTCAGACACCCGGAACGGGAAACACCATATATTTT. Translation: CASSQTPGTGNTIYF.

This clone has just a few counts. The chain has TRBV5-6 and TRBJ2-7, with 9 bases matching TRBD2. J lost 1 base, V lost 4 bases, and 9 bases had no gene match. From germline, CDR1 is SGHDT and CDR2 YYEEEE. The CDR3 totals 16 residues. DNA of the CDR3: TGTGCCAGCAGCCTCTTATGGCGGGAGGGTTCCTACGAGCAGTACTTC. This translates into CASSLLWREGSYEQYF.

V and J are TRBV28 and TRBJ2-7; D not certain. The CDR3 contains 13 residues. With 1 base removed from V and 0 bases from J, the gap between germline ends came to 4 bases. Germline CDR1 and CDR2: MDHEN and SYDVKM. This CDR3 reads CASSLYISYEQYF. CDR3 DNA: TGTGCCAGCAGTTTATACATCTCCTACGAGCAGTACTTC.